Sequencing of this T cell receptor (beta chain) was carried out in a study of T cell responses to AZD1222 COVID-19 vaccine. Comment on this clone: Its matching antigen is unknown.

Clones were sequenced by immunoSEQ multiplex PCR, and TCRdb holds only the in-frame ones, with some missing. Among just under 150,000 clones, over 85% were seen once, and the ten largest hold roughly 1.5%. The CDR3 has 14 amino acids. V gave up 5 bases and J gave up 5 bases; unmatched junction bases: 7. CDR1 is SGHRS and CDR2 is YFSETQ in the germline V gene. General study points: Dominant at 160-218 and 743-854, vaccine-associated CD4 TCRs also spanned spike. Sampling captured repertoires only after the peak T cell response. The study identified only five or six AZD1222 recipients as seropositive at baseline.

The chain has TRBV5-1 and TRBJ2-5; TRBD2 matches 9 bases. The TCR was taken from an adult who received the AZD1222 COVID-19 vaccine. Sequenced here: peripheral blood, sampled 28 days after the second AZD1222 dose. Here the CDR3 DNA reads TGCGCCAGCAGTGTAAGGGCGGGAGGGGAGACCCAGTACTTC. Encoded protein: CASSVRAGGETQYF. The entire variable domain, with the rest obtained from reference TRBV5-1 and TRBJ2-5, is as follows: KAGVTQTPRYLIKTRGQQVTLSCSPISGHRSVSWYQQTPGQGLQFLFEYFSETQRNKGNFPGRFSGRQFSNSRSEMNVSTLELGDSALYLCASSVRAGGETQYFGPGTRLLVL.